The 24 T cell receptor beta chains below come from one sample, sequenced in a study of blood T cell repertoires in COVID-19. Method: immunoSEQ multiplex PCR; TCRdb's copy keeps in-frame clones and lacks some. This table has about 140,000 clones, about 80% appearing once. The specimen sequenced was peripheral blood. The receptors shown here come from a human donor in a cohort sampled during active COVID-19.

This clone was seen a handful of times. The CDR3 is CASSRGRSGGSNYGYTF. In DNA form, the CDR3 reads TGTGCCAGCAGCCGCGGACGGTCGGGGGGCAGTAACTATGGCTACACCTTC. The chain is built from TRBV28 and TRBJ1-2; D may be TRBD1 (6 bases). V was cut by 6 bases and J by 1 base, with 21 bases left in between. There are 17 residues in the CDR3. Germline V gene lookup returns CDR1 MDHEN and CDR2 SYDVKM.

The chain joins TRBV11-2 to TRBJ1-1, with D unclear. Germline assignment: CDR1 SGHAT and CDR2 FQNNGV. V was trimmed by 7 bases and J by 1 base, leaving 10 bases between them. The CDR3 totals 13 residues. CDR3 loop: CASTLGRNTEAFF. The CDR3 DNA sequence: TGTGCCAGCACCCTTGGGAGGAACACTGAAGCTTTCTTT.

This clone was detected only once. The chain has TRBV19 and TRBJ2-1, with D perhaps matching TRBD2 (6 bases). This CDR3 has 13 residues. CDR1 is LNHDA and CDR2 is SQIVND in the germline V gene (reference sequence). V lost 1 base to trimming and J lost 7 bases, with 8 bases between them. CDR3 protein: CASSIAAGNEQFF. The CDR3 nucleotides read TGTGCCAGTAGTATAGCCGCGGGGAATGAGCAGTTCTTC.

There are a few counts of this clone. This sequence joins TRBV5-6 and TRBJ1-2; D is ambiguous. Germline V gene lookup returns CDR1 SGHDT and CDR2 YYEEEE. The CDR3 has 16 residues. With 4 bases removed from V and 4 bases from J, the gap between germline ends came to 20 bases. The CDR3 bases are TGTGCCAGCAGCCCTTCCCAGGCAGATACTTTCTATGGCTACACCTTC. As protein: CASSPSQADTFYGYTF.

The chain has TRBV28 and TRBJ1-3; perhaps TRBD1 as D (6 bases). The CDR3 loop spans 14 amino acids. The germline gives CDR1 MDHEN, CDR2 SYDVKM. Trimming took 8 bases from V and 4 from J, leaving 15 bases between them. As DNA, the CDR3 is TGTGCCAGCGGGCTTACAGGGCCCGGAAACACCATATATTTT. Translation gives CASGLTGPGNTIYF. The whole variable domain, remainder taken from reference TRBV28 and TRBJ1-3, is DVKVTQSSRYLVKRTGEKVFLECVQDMDHENMFWYRQDPGLGLRLIYFSYDVKMKEKGDIPEGYSVSREKKERFSLILESASTNQTSMYLCASGLTGPGNTIYFGEGSWLTVV.

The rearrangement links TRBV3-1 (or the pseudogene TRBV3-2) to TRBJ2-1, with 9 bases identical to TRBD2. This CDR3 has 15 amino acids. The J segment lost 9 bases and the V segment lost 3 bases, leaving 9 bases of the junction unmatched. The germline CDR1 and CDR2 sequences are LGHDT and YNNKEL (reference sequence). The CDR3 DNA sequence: TGTGCCAGCAGCCAGGGTGGCGGGAGGGCCCGTGAGCAGTTCTTC. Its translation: CASSQGGGRAREQFF.

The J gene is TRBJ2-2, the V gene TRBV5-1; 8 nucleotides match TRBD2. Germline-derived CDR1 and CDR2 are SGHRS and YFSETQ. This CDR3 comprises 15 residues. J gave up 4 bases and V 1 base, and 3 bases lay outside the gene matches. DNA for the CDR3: TGCGCCAGCAGCTTGCCACTAGCGGCCACCGGGGAGCTGTTTTTT. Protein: CASSLPLAATGELFF.

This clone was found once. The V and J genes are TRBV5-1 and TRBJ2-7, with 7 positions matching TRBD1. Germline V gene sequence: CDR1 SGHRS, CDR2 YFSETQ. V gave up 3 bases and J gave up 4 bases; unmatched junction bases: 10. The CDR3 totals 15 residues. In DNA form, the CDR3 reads TGCGCCAGCAGCTCCTTTCCCGGACAGGTGTACGAGCAGTACTTC. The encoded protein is CASSSFPGQVYEQYF. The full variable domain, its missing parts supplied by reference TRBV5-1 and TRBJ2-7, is KAGVTQTPRYLIKTRGQQVTLSCSPISGHRSVSWYQQTPGQGLQFLFEYFSETQRNKGNFPGRFSGRQFSNSRSEMNVSTLELGDSALYLCASSSFPGQVYEQYFGPGTRLTVT.

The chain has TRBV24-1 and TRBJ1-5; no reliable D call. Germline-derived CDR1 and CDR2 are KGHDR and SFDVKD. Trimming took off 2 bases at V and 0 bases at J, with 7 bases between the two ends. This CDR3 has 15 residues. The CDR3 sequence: CATSDSGYSNQPQHF. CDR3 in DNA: TGTGCCACCAGTGATTCGGGGTATAGCAATCAGCCCCAGCATTTT.

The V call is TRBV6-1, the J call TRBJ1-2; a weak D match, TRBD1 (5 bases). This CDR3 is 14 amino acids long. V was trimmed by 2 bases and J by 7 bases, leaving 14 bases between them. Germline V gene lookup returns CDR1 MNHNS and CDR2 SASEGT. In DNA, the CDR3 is TGTGCCAGCAGTGAATTCCAGGTCGGGGGTGGCTACACCTTC. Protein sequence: CASSEFQVGGGYTF.

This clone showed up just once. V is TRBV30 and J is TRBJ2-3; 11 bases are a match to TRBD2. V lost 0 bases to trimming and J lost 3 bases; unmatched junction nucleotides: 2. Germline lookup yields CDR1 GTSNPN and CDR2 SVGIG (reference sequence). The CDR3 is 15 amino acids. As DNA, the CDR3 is TGTGCCTGGAGTGTGGGACTAGCGGTTACAGATACGCAGTATTTT. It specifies CAWSVGLAVTDTQYF.

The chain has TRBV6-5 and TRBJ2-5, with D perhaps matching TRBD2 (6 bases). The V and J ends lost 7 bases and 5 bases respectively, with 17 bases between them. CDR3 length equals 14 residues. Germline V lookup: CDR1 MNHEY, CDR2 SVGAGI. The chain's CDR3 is CASTPSNRGETQYF. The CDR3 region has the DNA TGTGCCAGCACCCCCTCCAACCGGGGGGAGACCCAGTACTTC.

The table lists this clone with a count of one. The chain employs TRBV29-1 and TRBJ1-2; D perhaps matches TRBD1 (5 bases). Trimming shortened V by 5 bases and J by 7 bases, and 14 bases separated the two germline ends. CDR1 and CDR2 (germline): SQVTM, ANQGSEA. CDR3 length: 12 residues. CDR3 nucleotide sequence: TGCAGCGTTCTCCTTGGGGGGGGTGGCTACACCTTC. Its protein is CSVLLGGGGYTF.

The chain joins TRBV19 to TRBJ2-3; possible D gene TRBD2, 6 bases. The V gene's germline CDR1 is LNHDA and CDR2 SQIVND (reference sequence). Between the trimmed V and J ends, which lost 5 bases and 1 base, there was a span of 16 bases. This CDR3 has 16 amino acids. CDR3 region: CASSDPEGEGTDTQYF. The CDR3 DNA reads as TGTGCCAGTAGTGACCCCGAAGGGGAGGGCACAGATACGCAGTATTTT.

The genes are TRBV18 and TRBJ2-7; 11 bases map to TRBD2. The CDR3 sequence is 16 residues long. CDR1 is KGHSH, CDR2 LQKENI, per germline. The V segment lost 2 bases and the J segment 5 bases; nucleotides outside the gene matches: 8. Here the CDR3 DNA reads TGTGCCAGCTCACCAGGCCTAGCGGGAGGTATGGACGAGCAGTACTTC. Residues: CASSPGLAGGMDEQYF.

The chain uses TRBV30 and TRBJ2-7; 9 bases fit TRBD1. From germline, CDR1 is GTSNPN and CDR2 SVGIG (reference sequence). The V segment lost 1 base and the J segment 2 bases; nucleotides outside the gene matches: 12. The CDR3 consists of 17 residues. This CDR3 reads CAWSGTGVLINTYEQYF. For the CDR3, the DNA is TGTGCCTGGAGTGGGACAGGGGTTCTCATAAATACCTACGAGCAGTACTTC.

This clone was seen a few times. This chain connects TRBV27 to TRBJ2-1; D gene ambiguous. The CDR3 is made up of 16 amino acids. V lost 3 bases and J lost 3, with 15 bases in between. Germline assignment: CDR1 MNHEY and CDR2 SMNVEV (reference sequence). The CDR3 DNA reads TGTGCCAGCAGTTTTAGTCGAATACGAGGCTACAATGAGCAGTTCTTC. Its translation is CASSFSRIRGYNEQFF.

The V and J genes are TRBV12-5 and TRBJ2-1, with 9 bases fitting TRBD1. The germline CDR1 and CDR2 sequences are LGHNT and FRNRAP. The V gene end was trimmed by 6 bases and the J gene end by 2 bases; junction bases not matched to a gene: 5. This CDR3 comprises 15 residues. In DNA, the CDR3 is TGTGCTAGTGGCCCCGGGACAGGGCCCTACAATGAGCAGTTCTTC. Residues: CASGPGTGPYNEQFF.

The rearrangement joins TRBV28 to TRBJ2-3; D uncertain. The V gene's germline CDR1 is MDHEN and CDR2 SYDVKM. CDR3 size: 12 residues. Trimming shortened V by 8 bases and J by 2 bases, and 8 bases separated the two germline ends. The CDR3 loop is CASASSTDTQYF. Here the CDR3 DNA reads TGTGCCAGCGCGAGTTCCACAGATACGCAGTATTTT.

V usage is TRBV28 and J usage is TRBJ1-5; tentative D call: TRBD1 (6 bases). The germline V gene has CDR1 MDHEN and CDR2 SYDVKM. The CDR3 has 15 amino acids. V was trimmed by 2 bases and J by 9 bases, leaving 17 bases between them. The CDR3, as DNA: TGTGCCAGCAGTTTACCACAGGGTGGATATGGGCCCCAGCATTTT. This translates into CASSLPQGGYGPQHF.

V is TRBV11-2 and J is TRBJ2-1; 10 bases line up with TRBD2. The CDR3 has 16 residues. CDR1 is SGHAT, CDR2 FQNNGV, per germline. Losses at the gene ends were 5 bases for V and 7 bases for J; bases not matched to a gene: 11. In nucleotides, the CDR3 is TGTGCCAGCAGCCTTCTAGTTCTAGCGGGAGTAAATGAGCAGTTCTTC. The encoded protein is CASSLLVLAGVNEQFF. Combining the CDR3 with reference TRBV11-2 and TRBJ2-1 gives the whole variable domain EAGVAQSPRYKIIEKRQSVAFWCNPISGHATLYWYQQILGQGPKLLIQFQNNGVVDDSQLPKDRFSAERLKGVDSTLKIQPAKLEDSAVYLCASSLLVLAGVNEQFFGPGTRLTVL.

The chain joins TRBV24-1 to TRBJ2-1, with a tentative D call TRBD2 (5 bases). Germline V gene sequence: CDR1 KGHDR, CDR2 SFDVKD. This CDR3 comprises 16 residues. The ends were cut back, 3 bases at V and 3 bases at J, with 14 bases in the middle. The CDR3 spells CATSDTPGLNYNEQFF. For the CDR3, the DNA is TGTGCCACCAGTGATACGCCCGGACTCAACTACAATGAGCAGTTCTTC.

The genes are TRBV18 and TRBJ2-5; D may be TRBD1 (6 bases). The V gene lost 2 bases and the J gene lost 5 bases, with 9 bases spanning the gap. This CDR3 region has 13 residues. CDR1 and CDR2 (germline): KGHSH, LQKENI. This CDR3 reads CASSPYRVETQYF. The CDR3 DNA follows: TGTGCCAGCTCACCATACAGGGTGGAGACCCAGTACTTC.

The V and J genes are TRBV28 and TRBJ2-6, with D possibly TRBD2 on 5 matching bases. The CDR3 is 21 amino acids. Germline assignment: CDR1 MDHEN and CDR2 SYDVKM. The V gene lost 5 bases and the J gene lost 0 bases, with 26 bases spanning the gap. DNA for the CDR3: TGTGCCAGCAGTCCTCCCCCCGGGCGGAGGCTGCCGAGCTCTGGGGCCAACGTCCTGACTTTC. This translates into CASSPPPGRRLPSSGANVLTF.